This entry lists 29 T cell receptor beta chains sequenced from one sample in a study of T-cell memory formation after mild COVID-19. Via MiXCR, TCRdb re-called the 5' RACE reads, giving one row per CDR3 protein. The sample lists 400,000 to 500,000 distinct CDR3 sequences; 18% were seen once. Sequencing input: PBMCs or a T cell subset sorted from them (not recorded which). These receptors came from a man between 18 and 29 years old who had mild COVID-19 (a few samples of this study predate the infection). Cell type and time point are not known.

CDR3 loop: CASNPAGGETQYF. The CDR3 bases are TGTGCCAGCAACCCCGCGGGGGGCGAGACCCAGTACTTC. V usage is TRBV6-5 and J usage is TRBJ2-5, with 8 nucleotides matching TRBD2. Losses at the gene ends were 7 bases for V and 5 bases for J; bases not matched to a gene: 6. The CDR3 has 13 amino acids. Germline values: CDR1 MNHEY, CDR2 SVGAGI.

The gene calls are TRBV18 and TRBJ1-1; 11 positions agree with TRBD1. CDR3 length equals 17 residues. Unmatched junction bases numbered 5, after V lost 1 base and J lost 1 base. Germline CDR1 reads KGHSH; CDR2 reads LQKENI. Here the CDR3 DNA reads TGTGCCAGCTCACCACAGGGGACAGGGGGTAGGAACACTGAAGCTTTCTTT. Its translation is CASSPQGTGGRNTEAFF.

This clonotype was detected a few times. The chain has TRBV6-2 or TRBV6-3 and TRBJ2-5; no firm D call. Germline V CDR1 and CDR2: MNHEY, SVGEGT. This CDR3 is 12 amino acids long. The V end was cut by 6 bases, the J end by 7 bases, with 12 bases between. CDR3 DNA: TGTGCCAGCAGCTCCTTGTTTACGACCCAGTACTTC. Protein: CASSSLFTTQYF.

The chain is built from TRBV18 and TRBJ2-7; D might be TRBD1 or TRBD2, each matching 5 bases. Trimming left V 6 bases short and J 1 base short, with 13 bases between. The CDR3 loop spans 14 amino acids. Germline assignment: CDR1 KGHSH and CDR2 LQKENI. Here the CDR3 DNA reads TGTGCCAGCTCCTGGTCCAGGGAGTCCTACGAGCAGTACGTC. It is translated as CASSWSRESYEQYV.

In this sample, this clonotype turned up a few times. The chain links TRBV27 to TRBJ2-3, with TRBD2 matching 8 bases. The V gene's germline CDR1 is MNHEY and CDR2 SMNVEV (reference sequence). The CDR3 is 16 residues long. V shed 6 bases, J shed 2 bases, and the junction held 10 bases outside the gene matches. The CDR3 here is CASRRKRGPNTDTQYF. The CDR3 DNA is TGTGCCAGCAGGCGAAAGCGGGGGCCAAACACAGATACGCAGTATTTT.

The chain employs TRBV19 and TRBJ2-7, with D maybe TRBD1 (5 bases). Trimming removed 3 bases at V and 7 bases at J, with 13 bases between. CDR1 is LNHDA, CDR2 SQIVND, per germline (reference sequence). The CDR3 extends over 13 amino acids. The CDR3 DNA reads TGTGCCAGTAGTATGGGGCAGGGTTTGGAGCAGTACGTC. It is translated as CASSMGQGLEQYV.

The chain uses TRBV5-1 and TRBJ2-7, with 9 bases identical to TRBD1. This CDR3 contains 14 residues. V shed 4 bases, J shed 1 base, and the junction held 3 bases outside the gene matches. Germline V gene sequence: CDR1 SGHRS, CDR2 YFSETQ. The CDR3 loop reads CASSTGTGSYEQYV. CDR3 in DNA: TGCGCCAGCAGCACCGGGACAGGGTCCTACGAGCAGTACGTC.

The V call is TRBV29-1, the J call TRBJ2-1, with D maybe TRBD2 (6 bases). Germline CDR1 SQVTM, CDR2 ANQGSEA. V was cut by 0 bases and J by 5 bases, with 14 bases left in between. There are 15 residues in the CDR3. CDR3 nucleotides: TGCAGCGTTGAAGATTCGAGCGGGTACAACAATGAGCAGTTCTTC. Translating gives CSVEDSSGYNNEQFF.

This chain uses TRBV9 with TRBJ1-1; TRBD1 agrees at 8 bases. J was trimmed by 4 bases and V by 3 bases; bases with no gene match: 8. This CDR3 is built from 15 residues. Germline lookup yields CDR1 SGDLS and CDR2 YYNGEE. The CDR3, as DNA: TGTGCCAGCAGCGACGGAGACAGGGGTAGCACTGAAGCTTTCTTT. It is translated as CASSDGDRGSTEAFF.

This clonotype has more than one count but fewer than ten. The chain couples TRBV12-3 or TRBV12-4 to TRBJ2-3, with no clear D. The CDR3 has 13 amino acids. V dropped 1 base and J dropped 8 bases, with 10 bases sitting between them. CDR3 region: CASSLVPDGTQYF. For the CDR3, the DNA is TGTGCCAGCAGTTTAGTCCCCGACGGTACGCAGTATTTT.

This clonotype was recorded many times. The V and J genes are TRBV2 and TRBJ1-2, with D uncertain. Trimming stripped 7 bases from V and 5 bases from J, with 17 bases between. This CDR3 has 14 amino acids. Germline CDR1 and CDR2: SNHLY and FYNNEI. In nucleotides, the CDR3 is TGTGCCAGCAAAACCAAAATGGGCATATATGGCTACACCTTC. Amino acids: CASKTKMGIYGYTF. The full variable domain, in which reference TRBV2 and TRBJ1-2 provide the parts outside the CDR3, is EPEVTQTPSHQVTQMGQEVILRCVPISNHLYFYWYRQILGQKVEFLVSFYNNEISEKSEIFDDQFSVERPDGSNFTLKIRSTKLEDSAMYFCASKTKMGIYGYTFGSGTRLTVV.

The chain carries TRBV9 and TRBJ2-1; D gene uncertain. This CDR3 has 16 amino acids. CDR1 is SGDLS and CDR2 is YYNGEE in the germline V gene. V was pared by 0 bases and J by 0 bases, with 10 bases between. CDR3 protein: CASSVATLSSYNEQFF. In nucleotides, the CDR3 is TGTGCCAGCAGCGTAGCAACCTTGAGCTCCTACAATGAGCAGTTCTTC.

In nucleotides, the CDR3 is TGTGCCAGCAGGTCGGACAGGAACACTGAAGCTTTCTTT. Translating gives CASRSDRNTEAFF. The gene calls are TRBV27 and TRBJ1-1; D is possibly TRBD1 (6 bases). Germline-derived CDR1 and CDR2 are MNHEY and SMNVEV (reference sequence). The V end lost 6 bases, the J end lost 1 base, and 9 bases lay between the germline ends. The CDR3 extends over 13 amino acids.

V usage is TRBV24-1 and J usage is TRBJ2-3; D is perhaps TRBD2 (5 bases). The CDR3 totals 14 residues. Germline values: CDR1 KGHDR, CDR2 SFDVKD. Trimming took 6 bases from V and 1 from J, leaving 10 bases between them. The CDR3 reads CATSRRTGTDTQYF. The CDR3 DNA reads TGTGCCACCAGTCGTCGGACTGGCACAGATACGCAGTATTTT.

This clonotype has more than one count but fewer than ten. V is TRBV4-3 and J is TRBJ2-7, with D perhaps matching TRBD1 (5 bases). Trimming removed 0 bases from V and 3 bases from J, with 18 bases in between. This CDR3 has 17 residues. CDR1 and CDR2 (germline): LGHNA, YSLEER. CDR3 DNA sequence: TGCGCCAGCAGCCAAGATCTCAGGGTGCTTGGCGACTACGAGCAGTACGTC. It codes for CASSQDLRVLGDYEQYV.

This clonotype was picked up a small number of times. CDR3 DNA: TGTGCCAGCAGTTTTCAGGGACTAAAACTGTTTTTT. Encoded protein: CASSFQGLKLFF. The chain uses TRBV12-3 or TRBV12-4 and TRBJ1-4; D may be TRBD1 (5 bases). This CDR3 contains 12 residues. The ends were cut back, 3 bases at V and 10 bases at J, with 9 bases in the middle.

The CDR3 bases are TGTGCCAGCAGTTTCTTGGGGGCTGGTTTAAATGAGCAGTTCTTC. Protein: CASSFLGAGLNEQFF. The chain joins TRBV12-3 or TRBV12-4 to TRBJ2-1; D is perhaps TRBD1 (6 bases). The CDR3 loop spans 15 amino acids. The V gene lost 3 bases and the J gene lost 7 bases, with 16 bases spanning the gap.

This clonotype was seen once. The gene calls are TRBV13 and TRBJ1-4; 11 bases are shared with TRBD1. Germline V gene sequence: CDR1 PRHDT, CDR2 FYEKMQ (reference sequence). The CDR3 spans 16 residues. With 2 bases clipped from V and 8 bases from J, the junction kept 7 bases outside the gene matches. The CDR3 spells CASSLMLDRGPEKLFF. As DNA, the CDR3 is TGTGCCAGCAGCTTAATGTTGGACAGGGGGCCGGAAAAACTGTTTTTT. The full variable domain, with the rest looked up from reference TRBV13 and TRBJ1-4, is AAGVIQSPRHLIKEKRETATLKCYPIPRHDTVYWYQQGPGQDPQFLISFYEKMQSDKGSIPDRFSAQQFSDYHSELNMSSLELGDSALYFCASSLMLDRGPEKLFFGSGTQLSVL.

In its sample, this clonotype was seen many times. The rearrangement links TRBV4-3 to TRBJ2-1, with 11 nucleotides matching TRBD2. Trimming took 2 bases from V and 9 from J; bases not matched to a gene: 6. The CDR3 totals 15 residues. The germline V gene has CDR1 LGHNA and CDR2 YSLEER. The CDR3 spells CASSQSSGGAGEQFF. CDR3 coding DNA: TGCGCCAGCAGCCAAAGTAGCGGGGGGGCCGGTGAGCAGTTCTTC.

A note on this clonotype: At one of its ends the junction is not consistent with the germline gene, which may arise from a read error. V usage is TRBV18 and J usage is TRBJ2-1, with TRBD2 matching 12 bases. From germline, CDR1 is KGHSH and CDR2 LQKENI. This CDR3 has 13 amino acids. The CDR3 DNA reads TGTGCAAGCTCACGGACTAGCGGGGAGTCGCAGTTCTTC. Its translation is CASSRTSGESQFF.

This clonotype was seen ten or more times. This chain connects TRBV5-1 to TRBJ1-4, with D possibly being TRBD1 (5 bases). CDR1 is SGHRS, CDR2 YFSETQ, per germline. This CDR3 is 15 amino acids long. V was pared by 4 bases and J by 0 bases, with 10 bases between. The CDR3 region is CASSKPGSTNEKLFF. CDR3 bases: TGCGCCAGCAGCAAACCAGGGTCAACTAATGAAAAACTGTTTTTT.

This clonotype was counted between two and nine times. V and J are TRBV7-8 and TRBJ1-5, with a tentative D call TRBD1 (5 bases). Trimming stripped 5 bases from V and 5 bases from J, with 10 bases between. The CDR3 spans 13 residues. CDR1 and CDR2 (germline): SGHVS, FQNEAQ. The CDR3 sequence is CASSLDIDQPQHF. CDR3 in DNA: TGTGCCAGCAGCCTGGACATCGATCAGCCCCAGCATTTT.

This clonotype has more than one count but fewer than ten. The gene calls are TRBV10-3 and TRBJ1-5, with D possibly matching TRBD1 (6 bases). Germline assignment: CDR1 ENHRY and CDR2 SYGVKD. The CDR3 covers 13 residues. V was clipped by 6 bases and J by 6 bases, with 12 bases between them. The CDR3 reads CAIRPGEGQPQHF. Written as DNA, the CDR3 is TGTGCCATCAGGCCAGGGGAGGGTCAGCCCCAGCATTTT.

V and J are TRBV5-1 and TRBJ2-2; the D gene is possibly TRBD2 (5 bases). CDR3 length equals 14 residues. Per the germline V gene, CDR1 is SGHRS and CDR2 is YFSETQ. The ends were cut back, 4 bases at V and 2 bases at J, with 9 bases in the middle. The CDR3 here is CASSETINTGELFF. The CDR3 DNA follows: TGCGCCAGCAGCGAGACTATAAACACCGGGGAGCTGTTTTTT.

This clonotype was picked up many times. The chain links TRBV5-1 to TRBJ2-2; D remains unclear. V was clipped by 4 bases and J by 7 bases, with 8 bases between them. The CDR3 extends over 12 amino acids. Per the germline V gene, CDR1 is SGHRS and CDR2 is YFSETQ. CDR3 coding DNA: TGCGCCAGCAGCCAGGATGTCGGGGAGCTGTTTTTT. This encodes CASSQDVGELFF.

The CDR3 DNA follows: TGTGCCAGCAGCCGGTTGGGACTTAGTACTAGCACAGATACGCAGTATTTT. Translated, it gives CASSRLGLSTSTDTQYF. The V call is TRBV2, the J call TRBJ2-3, with a weak D call TRBD2 (6 bases). Germline CDR1 and CDR2: SNHLY and FYNNEI. V was clipped by 6 bases and J by 0 bases, with 19 bases between them. CDR3 length: 17 amino acids.

This clonotype was recorded a few times. The rearrangement links TRBV18 to TRBJ2-7; unclear D gene. The V gene's germline CDR1 is KGHSH and CDR2 LQKENI. Between the trimmed V and J ends, which lost 3 bases and 0 bases, there was a span of 9 bases. CDR3 length equals 14 residues. The CDR3 region has the DNA TGTGCCAGCTCACCTACGAAAGACTCCTACGAGCAGTACTTC. Its translation is CASSPTKDSYEQYF.

The CDR3 nucleotides read TGTGCCAGCTCACGAAGGACTAGCGGGGGGGCTGATGAGCAGTTCTTC. It translates to CASSRRTSGGADEQFF. This sequence joins TRBV18 and TRBJ2-1, with TRBD2 matching 15 bases. V was pared by 4 bases and J by 8 bases, with 6 bases of the junction left unmatched. CDR1 and CDR2 from the germline V gene are KGHSH and LQKENI. CDR3 length equals 16 residues. The full variable domain, in which reference TRBV18 and TRBJ2-1 provide the parts outside the CDR3, is NAGVMQNPRHLVRRRGQEARLRCSPMKGHSHVYWYRQLPEEGLKFMVYLQKENIIDESGMPKERFSAEFPKEGPSILRIQQVVRGDSAAYFCASSRRTSGGADEQFFGPGTRLTVL.

This clonotype was seen once. J is TRBJ2-7 and V is TRBV30, with TRBD2 identical over 7 bases. The CDR3 totals 15 residues. Germline-derived CDR1 and CDR2 are GTSNPN and SVGIG (reference sequence). The V segment lost 5 bases and the J segment 5 bases; nucleotides outside the gene matches: 15. CDR3 DNA sequence: TGTGCCTGGGTGGAGCCGAGCGGGGCAGTCCACGAGCAGTACTTC. The encoded protein is CAWVEPSGAVHEQYF.